The 31 T cell receptor beta chains below all came from one sample that was sequenced in a study of PD-1 blockade in mismatch repair-deficient tumors. Some clones are missing from TCRdb's copy, which holds only in-frame ones; the method was immunoSEQ multiplex PCR. The table shows about 34,000 clones, with approximately 84% occurring only once. Sequenced here: PBMCs, sampled less than 7 weeks after starting pembrolizumab. The receptors derive from an adult with mismatch repair-deficient cancer.

The chain carries TRBV29-1 and TRBJ2-3; TRBD2 is a possible D gene (5 bases). Per germline, CDR1 SQVTM and CDR2 ANQGSEA. The CDR3 covers 13 residues. The V and J ends lost 4 bases and 6 bases respectively, with 14 bases between them. The CDR3 reads CSVVVRRTDTQYF. In DNA form, the CDR3 reads TGCAGCGTTGTGGTCAGGAGGACCGATACGCAGTATTTT.

This rearrangement joins TRBV19 to TRBJ1-4; no firm D call. This CDR3 is 14 amino acids long. V was cut by 3 bases and J by 4 bases, with 9 bases left in between. The germline V gene encodes CDR1 LNHDA and CDR2 SQIVND (reference sequence). The CDR3, as DNA: TGTGCCAGTAGTATTAGACTGCGTAATGAAAAACTGTTTTTT. Encoded protein: CASSIRLRNEKLFF. The entire variable domain, with the rest obtained from reference TRBV19 and TRBJ1-4, is as follows: DGGITQSPKYLFRKEGQNVTLSCEQNLNHDAMYWYRQDPGQGLRLIYYSQIVNDFQKGDIAEGYSVSREKKESFPLTVTSAQKNPTAFYLCASSIRLRNEKLFFGSGTQLSVL.

The rearrangement uses TRBV7-9 and TRBJ2-3, with 12 nucleotides matching TRBD2. J was trimmed by 3 bases and V by 6 bases; bases with no gene match: 16. Germline V lookup: CDR1 SEHNR, CDR2 FQNEAQ (reference sequence). CDR3 length equals 19 residues. The CDR3 loop is CASRQTVSWTSGKTDTQYF. The DNA for the CDR3 is TGTGCCAGCAGACAAACGGTATCTTGGACTAGCGGGAAAACAGATACGCAGTATTTT. The full variable domain, with the rest looked up from reference TRBV7-9 and TRBJ2-3, is DTGVSQNPRHKITKRGQNVTFRCDPISEHNRLYWYRQTLGQGPEFLTYFQNEAQLEKSRLLSDRFSAERPKGSFSTLEIQRTEQGDSAMYLCASRQTVSWTSGKTDTQYFGPGTRLTVL.

The chain links TRBV2 to TRBJ2-1; 8 nucleotides match TRBD1. V gave up 7 bases and J gave up 4 bases; unmatched junction bases: 9. This CDR3 is built from 15 residues. Per germline, CDR1 SNHLY and CDR2 FYNNEI. The CDR3 sequence: CASIEDRETYNEQFF. CDR3 bases: TGTGCCAGCATCGAGGACAGGGAGACGTACAATGAGCAGTTCTTC.

The chain is built from TRBV18 and TRBJ2-7; 8 positions agree with TRBD1. Per germline, CDR1 KGHSH and CDR2 LQKENI. V shed 0 bases and J 4 bases; nucleotides not matched to a gene: 5. The CDR3 is 15 amino acids. CDR3 coding DNA: TGTGCCAGCTCACCACCGGGGGACAGGTTTTACGAGCAGTACTTC. Translation gives CASSPPGDRFYEQYF.

This clone appeared a few times. The chain links TRBV27 to TRBJ2-7; perhaps TRBD1 as D (6 bases). Trimming removed 5 bases from V and 3 bases from J, with 17 bases in between. In germline, CDR1 is MNHEY, CDR2 SMNVEV (reference sequence). The CDR3 is made up of 15 amino acids. CDR3 bases: TGTGCCAGCAGTCCTGACAGGTTCAGAAACTACGAGCAGTACTTC. Encoded protein: CASSPDRFRNYEQYF.

V usage is TRBV4-2 and J usage is TRBJ2-1, with a weak D call TRBD2 (6 bases). This CDR3 is built from 16 residues. Germline V gene lookup returns CDR1 LGHNA and CDR2 YNFKEQ. V was clipped by 1 base and J by 5 bases, with 15 bases between them. The CDR3 DNA follows: TGTGCCAGCAGCCAAGGGGCCCGGGGGAGTAACAATGAGCAGTTCTTC. The encoded protein is CASSQGARGSNNEQFF.

This chain links TRBV28 with TRBJ2-5; 9 bases are a match to TRBD1. Germline V gene lookup returns CDR1 MDHEN and CDR2 SYDVKM. The CDR3 covers 18 residues. V lost 10 bases and J lost 7; bases outside the gene matches: 25. The chain's CDR3 is CANTQGQGSSGAEGTQYF. Written as DNA, the CDR3 is TGTGCCAACACTCAGGGACAGGGTAGCAGCGGGGCTGAGGGGACCCAGTACTTC.

The chain employs TRBV5-6 and TRBJ2-3, with 7 bases fitting TRBD1. This CDR3 has 16 residues. The V gene's germline CDR1 is SGHDT and CDR2 YYEEEE. V shed 0 bases, J shed 2 bases, and the junction held 6 bases outside the gene matches. As DNA, the CDR3 is TGTGCCAGCAGCTTGGAGCCGACAGGGCTCACAGATACGCAGTATTTT. This sequence encodes CASSLEPTGLTDTQYF.

V gene TRBV29-1 combines with J gene TRBJ2-1; D is possibly TRBD2 (6 bases). The germline V and J ends were trimmed by 6 bases and 9 bases, with 15 bases remaining between them. This CDR3 region has 12 residues. Germline V CDR1 and CDR2: SQVTM, ANQGSEA. The CDR3 loop is CSVGNLGGEQFF. CDR3 DNA sequence: TGCAGCGTGGGTAACTTGGGGGGTGAGCAGTTCTTC.

The V call is TRBV7-8, the J call TRBJ1-1; 9 bases are a match to TRBD1. CDR1 and CDR2 (germline): SGHVS, FQNEAQ. With 5 bases clipped from V and 7 bases from J, the junction kept 8 bases outside the gene matches. The CDR3 runs to 14 residues. The CDR3 loop is CASSQISTGGEAFF. CDR3 nucleotides: TGTGCCAGCAGCCAAATTTCGACAGGGGGTGAAGCTTTCTTT.

The V and J genes are TRBV27 and TRBJ2-1; D gene uncertain. Trimming removed 2 bases from V and 5 bases from J, with 4 bases in between. The CDR3 is made up of 12 amino acids. Germline CDR1 MNHEY, CDR2 SMNVEV (reference sequence). The CDR3 nucleotides are TGTGCCAGCAGTTTAATCGACAATGAGCAGTTCTTC. As protein: CASSLIDNEQFF.

CDR3 bases: TGTGCCAGCAGCCCCCCCCCGGGACTTCCGTTAAATAGCAATCAGCCCCAGCATTTT. Translating it yields CASSPPPGLPLNSNQPQHF. V usage is TRBV7-3 and J usage is TRBJ1-5, with D possibly being TRBD1 (5 bases). The germline CDR1 and CDR2 sequences are SGHTA and FQGTGA. CDR3 length equals 19 residues. V lost 5 bases, J lost 0 bases, and 23 bases lay in between.

V gene TRBV7-3 combines with J gene TRBJ2-7; TRBD1 might be the D (8 bases). V was shortened by 4 bases and J by 0 bases, with 22 bases between the two germline ends. The germline CDR1 and CDR2 sequences are SGHTA and FQGTGA. The CDR3 is made up of 18 amino acids. The CDR3, as DNA: TGTGCCAGCAGCTCGGACAGGGACTACCACCGGAGCTCCTACGAGCAGTACTTC. Its protein is CASSSDRDYHRSSYEQYF.

This clone showed up just once. The chain employs TRBV14 and TRBJ2-3; D is undetermined. This CDR3 spans 15 amino acids. Per germline, CDR1 SGHDN and CDR2 FVKESK. V was clipped by 1 base and J by 6 bases, with 14 bases between them. CDR3 sequence (DNA): TGTGCCAGCAGCCAAGCTTGGTCCCCGGTGGATACGCAGTATTTT. Translated, it gives CASSQAWSPVDTQYF.

This chain uses TRBV28 with TRBJ1-1, with 11 bases identical to TRBD1. This CDR3 is 15 amino acids long. From germline, CDR1 is MDHEN and CDR2 SYDVKM. The trim removed 8 bases at V and 3 bases at J, leaving 8 bases unmatched. CDR3 bases: TGTGCCAGCGGGACAGGGGGATTGTGGTACACTGAAGCTTTCTTT. It specifies CASGTGGLWYTEAFF. Filled out from reference TRBV28 and TRBJ1-1, the complete variable domain reads DVKVTQSSRYLVKRTGEKVFLECVQDMDHENMFWYRQDPGLGLRLIYFSYDVKMKEKGDIPEGYSVSREKKERFSLILESASTNQTSMYLCASGTGGLWYTEAFFGQGTRLTVV.

This chain uses TRBV5-8 with TRBJ2-1; 7 nucleotides line up with TRBD2. Germline V gene sequence: CDR1 SGHTS, CDR2 YDEGEE. This CDR3 comprises 15 residues. Trimming removed 2 bases from V and 0 bases from J; junction bases left unmatched: 2. CDR3 sequence (DNA): TGTGCCAGCAGCTTAGCGGGAAGCTCCTACAATGAGCAGTTCTTC. Its protein is CASSLAGSSYNEQFF. Looking up the rest from reference TRBV5-8 and TRBJ2-1 gives the full variable domain: EAGVTQSPTHLIKTRGQQATLRCSPISGHTSVYWYQQALGLGLQFLLWYDEGEERNRGNFPPRFSGRQFPNYSSELNVNALELEDSALYLCASSLAGSSYNEQFFGPGTRLTVL.

The genes are TRBV9 and TRBJ2-1; D may be TRBD2 (6 bases). The germline V gene has CDR1 SGDLS and CDR2 YYNGEE. V lost 0 bases and J lost 6, with 16 bases in between. The CDR3 has 16 residues. The CDR3 here is CASSVAPEGMANEQFF. The CDR3 DNA sequence: TGTGCCAGCAGCGTAGCTCCGGAGGGAATGGCCAATGAGCAGTTCTTC.

This chain uses TRBV11-1 with TRBJ1-1; TRBD1 aligns across 9 bases. Per the germline V gene, CDR1 is SGHAT and CDR2 is FQDESV (reference sequence). V dropped 1 base and J dropped 3; count of bases not matched to a gene: 9. The CDR3 has 17 amino acids. The CDR3 DNA follows: TGTGCCAGCAGCTTAGGAGGAACAGGGGGCTATTACACTGAAGCTTTCTTT. This codes for CASSLGGTGGYYTEAFF. Variable domain in full (rest from reference TRBV11-1 and TRBJ1-1): EAEVAQSPRYKITEKSQAVAFWCDPISGHATLYWYRQILGQGPELLVQFQDESVVDDSQLPKDRFSAERLKGVDSTLKIQPAELGDSAMYLCASSLGGTGGYYTEAFFGQGTRLTVV.

This clone was seen only a few times. The CDR3 protein is CASSHGQDYGYTF. The CDR3 DNA reads TGTGCCAGCAGCCACGGACAGGACTATGGCTACACCTTC. The chain carries TRBV7-9 and TRBJ1-2, with TRBD1 identical over 7 bases. V lost 5 bases to trimming and J lost 3 bases; unmatched junction nucleotides: 3. There are 13 residues in the CDR3. Germline loops: CDR1 SEHNR, CDR2 FQNEAQ (reference sequence).

The table lists this clone with a few counts. The V call is TRBV30, the J call TRBJ1-6, with D perhaps matching TRBD1 (5 bases). With 2 bases removed from V and 10 bases from J, the gap between germline ends came to 12 bases. Germline V gene lookup returns CDR1 GTSNPN and CDR2 SVGIG (reference sequence). The CDR3 runs to 13 residues. The CDR3 sequence: CAWSRQSDSPLHF. In DNA form, the CDR3 reads TGTGCCTGGAGTCGACAGAGCGACTCACCCCTCCACTTT.

V gene TRBV28 combines with J gene TRBJ1-2; the match to TRBD1 covers 8 bases. This CDR3 spans 13 amino acids. Germline V gene data show CDR1 as MDHEN and CDR2 as SYDVKM. The junction had 6 bases not matched to a gene; V was cut back by 6 bases and J by 6 bases. Written as DNA, the CDR3 is TGTGCCAGCAGCCCCCCGACAGGGGATGGCTACACCTTC. Protein product: CASSPPTGDGYTF.

The rearrangement uses TRBV30 and TRBJ1-5, with 8 nucleotides matching TRBD1. J was trimmed by 6 bases and V by 4 bases; bases with no gene match: 8. Germline assignment: CDR1 GTSNPN and CDR2 SVGIG (reference sequence). The CDR3 length is 14 residues. The CDR3 loop is CAWNRQGSPQPQHF. CDR3 in DNA: TGTGCCTGGAACCGACAGGGGAGCCCTCAGCCCCAGCATTTT.

The rearrangement links TRBV19 to TRBJ2-1; 15 nucleotides align to TRBD2. With V trimmed by 3 bases and J by 7 bases, 1 base remained unmatched. CDR3 size: 15 residues. Germline CDR1 and CDR2: LNHDA and SQIVND (reference sequence). The CDR3 spells CASSIGTSGGNEQFF. Here the CDR3 DNA reads TGTGCCAGTAGTATCGGGACTAGCGGGGGGAATGAGCAGTTCTTC.

V usage is TRBV10-1 and J usage is TRBJ2-2, with TRBD2 matching over 7 bases. From germline, CDR1 is WNHNN and CDR2 SYGVQD (reference sequence). This CDR3 has 16 amino acids. V dropped 2 bases and J dropped 6; count of bases not matched to a gene: 9. CDR3 sequence (DNA): TGCGCCAGCAGTGAGAGCGGGGCAGGTACGGCCGGGGAGCTGTTTTTT. This gives the protein CASSESGAGTAGELFF.

The CDR3 coding sequence is TGTGCCAGCAGCATACAGGGGGCCTACAATGAGCAGTTCTTC. Its protein is CASSIQGAYNEQFF. The V and J genes are TRBV6-5 and TRBJ2-1, with 8 positions matching TRBD1. Germline assignment: CDR1 MNHEY and CDR2 SVGAGI. CDR3 length: 14 residues. Trimming at V came to 6 bases and at J to 2 bases, leaving 3 bases not matched to a gene.

This clone is a singleton in its sample. The chain links TRBV28 to TRBJ2-3; TRBD2 matches at 14 bases. The germline V gene encodes CDR1 MDHEN and CDR2 SYDVKM. The CDR3 sequence is 16 residues long. Trimming removed 6 bases from V and 4 bases from J; junction bases left unmatched: 6. CDR3 nucleotides: TGTGCCAGCAGGCCTGGGACTAGCGGGAGTTCAGATACGCAGTATTTT. The encoded protein is CASRPGTSGSSDTQYF. The full variable domain, in which reference TRBV28 and TRBJ2-3 provide the parts outside the CDR3, is DVKVTQSSRYLVKRTGEKVFLECVQDMDHENMFWYRQDPGLGLRLIYFSYDVKMKEKGDIPEGYSVSREKKERFSLILESASTNQTSMYLCASRPGTSGSSDTQYFGPGTRLTVL.

This chain links TRBV4-1 with TRBJ1-2, with D possibly matching TRBD1 (5 bases). Germline V gene lookup returns CDR1 MGHRA and CDR2 YSYEKL. V shed 1 base and J shed 3 bases, with 15 bases lying between them. The length of the CDR3 is 16 residues. This CDR3 is CASSQVPGQNDYGYTF. The DNA of the CDR3 is TGCGCCAGCAGCCAAGTCCCAGGGCAGAACGACTATGGCTACACCTTC.

The chain couples TRBV7-9 to TRBJ2-3; 10 nucleotides match TRBD2. The junction had 10 bases not matched to a gene; V was cut back by 5 bases and J by 2 bases. This CDR3 has 17 amino acids. Germline-derived CDR1 and CDR2 are SEHNR and FQNEAQ (reference sequence). CDR3 in amino acids: CASSRPPSGSTTDTQYF. Here the CDR3 DNA reads TGTGCCAGCAGCCGACCACCTAGCGGGAGTACCACAGATACGCAGTATTTT.

This clone was seen only a few times. The gene calls are TRBV6-5 and TRBJ2-7, with TRBD2 matching over 8 bases. CDR3 size: 15 residues. Germline CDR1 reads MNHEY; CDR2 reads SVGAGI. V lost 2 bases to trimming and J lost 7 bases; unmatched junction nucleotides: 10. The CDR3 DNA sequence: TGTGCCAGCAGTTACGGGGCGGGAGGCACGTGGGAGCAGTACTTC. This gives the protein CASSYGAGGTWEQYF.

The genes are TRBV11-2 and TRBJ1-2; D is possibly TRBD1 (6 bases). Trimming shortened V by 5 bases and J by 1 base, and 17 bases separated the two germline ends. The germline gives CDR1 SGHAT, CDR2 FQNNGV. This CDR3 spans 16 amino acids. CDR3 loop: CASSHQQGRINYGYTF. Written as DNA, the CDR3 is TGTGCCAGCAGCCATCAACAGGGCCGTATTAACTATGGCTACACCTTC.